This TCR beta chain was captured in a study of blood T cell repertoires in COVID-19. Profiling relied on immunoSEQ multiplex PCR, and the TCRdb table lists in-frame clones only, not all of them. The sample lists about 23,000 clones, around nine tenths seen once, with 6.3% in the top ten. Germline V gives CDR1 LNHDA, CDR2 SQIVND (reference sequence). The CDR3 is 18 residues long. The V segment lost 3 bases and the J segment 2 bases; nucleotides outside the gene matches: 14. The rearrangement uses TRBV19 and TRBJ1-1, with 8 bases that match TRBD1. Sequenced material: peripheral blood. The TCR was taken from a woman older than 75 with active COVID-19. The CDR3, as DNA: TGTGCCAGTAGTATTAGACCCGGACAGGGAGGAGTCAACACTGAAGCTTTCTTT. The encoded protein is CASSIRPGQGGVNTEAFF.